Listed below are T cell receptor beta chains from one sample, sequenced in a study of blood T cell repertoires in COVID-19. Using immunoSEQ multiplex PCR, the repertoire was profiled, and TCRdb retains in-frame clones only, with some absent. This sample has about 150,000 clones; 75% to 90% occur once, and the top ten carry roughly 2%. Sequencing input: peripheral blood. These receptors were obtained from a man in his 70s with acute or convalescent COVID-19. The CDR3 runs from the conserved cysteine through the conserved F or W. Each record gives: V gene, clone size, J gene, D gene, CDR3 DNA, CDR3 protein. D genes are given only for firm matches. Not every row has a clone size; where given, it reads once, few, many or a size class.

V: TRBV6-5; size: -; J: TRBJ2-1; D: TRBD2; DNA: TGTGCCAGCAGTTACGCGACTAGCGGGGGGGGGCATGGGCAGTTCTTC; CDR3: CASSYATSGGGHGQFF
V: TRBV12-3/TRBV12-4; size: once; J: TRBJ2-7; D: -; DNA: TGTGCCAGCAGTTTCTATGGCGAGCAGTACTTC; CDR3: CASSFYGEQYF
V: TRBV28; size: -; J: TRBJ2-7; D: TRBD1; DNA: TGTGCCAGCAGTGGCGCGGGACAGGGGGCGATCGAGCAGTACTTC; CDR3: CASSGAGQGAIEQYF
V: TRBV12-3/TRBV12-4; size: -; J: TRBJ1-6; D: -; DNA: TGTGCCAGCAGCCGGGACACCAATTCACCCCTCCACTTT; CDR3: CASSRDTNSPLHF
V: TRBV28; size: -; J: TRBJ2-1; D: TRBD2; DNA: TGTGCCAGCATCGACGGGGGGGCCTTCGGCGATGAGCAGTTCTTC; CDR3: CASIDGGAFGDEQFF
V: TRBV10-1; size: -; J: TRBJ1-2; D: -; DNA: TGCGCCAGCAGCTCCCTGTTTAACTATGGCTACACCTTC; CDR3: CASSSLFNYGYTF
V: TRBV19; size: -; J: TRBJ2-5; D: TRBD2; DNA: TGTGCCAGTAGTAAGGGTGGTAGCGGGGGCAAGGGGACCCAGTACTTC; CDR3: CASSKGGSGGKGTQYF
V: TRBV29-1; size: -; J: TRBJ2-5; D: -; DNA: TGCAGCGTTCTGAGGCCCCAAGAGACCCAGTACTTC; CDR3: CSVLRPQETQYF
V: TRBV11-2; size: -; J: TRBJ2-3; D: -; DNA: TGTGCCAGCAGCCCCACTAGCCCCACAGATACGCAGTATTTT; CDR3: CASSPTSPTDTQYF
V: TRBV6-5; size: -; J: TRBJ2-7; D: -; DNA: TGTGCCAGCAGCGTACAGGTCTCCTACGAGCAGTACTTC; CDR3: CASSVQVSYEQYF
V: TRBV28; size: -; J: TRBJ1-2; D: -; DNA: TGTGCCAGCAGTCCCACCGGGGAGGGATATGGCTACACCTTC; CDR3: CASSPTGEGYGYTF
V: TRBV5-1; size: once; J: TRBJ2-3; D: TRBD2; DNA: TGCGCCAGCAGTACCGGGACTAGCGGGACTGGGTCGACAGATACGCAGTATTTT; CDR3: CASSTGTSGTGSTDTQYF
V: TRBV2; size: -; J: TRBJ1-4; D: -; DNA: TGTGCCAGCAGTGCAGGGGTTCATGAAAAACTGTTTTTT; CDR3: CASSAGVHEKLFF
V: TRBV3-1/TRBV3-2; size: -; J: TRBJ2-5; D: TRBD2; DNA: TGTGCCAGCAGCCAAGGCCCTGGTAGCGGGAGCCCCAGGGAGACCCAGTACTTC; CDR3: CASSQGPGSGSPRETQYF
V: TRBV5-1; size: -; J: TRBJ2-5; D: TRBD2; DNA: TGCGCCAGCACCGCAGTAGCGGGGCAAGAGACCCAGTACTTC; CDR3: CASTAVAGQETQYF
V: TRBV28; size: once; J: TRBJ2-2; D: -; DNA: TGTGCCAGCACCCCCCAAGGAGCCGTCACCGGGGAGCTGTTTTTT; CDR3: CASTPQGAVTGELFF
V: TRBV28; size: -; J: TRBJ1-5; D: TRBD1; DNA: TGTGCCAGCAGTTTACGACAGGGTGGTAGGGAGCCCCAGCATTTT; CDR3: CASSLRQGGREPQHF
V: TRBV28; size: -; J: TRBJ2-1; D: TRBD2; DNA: TGTGCCAGCTCTGGCGGGGGGCCCGTACGATCCTACAATGAGCAGTTCTTC; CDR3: CASSGGGPVRSYNEQFF
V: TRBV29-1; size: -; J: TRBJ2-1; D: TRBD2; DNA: TGCAGCGGGGGCACTAGCGGCCCCTACAATGAGCAGTTCTTC; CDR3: CSGGTSGPYNEQFF
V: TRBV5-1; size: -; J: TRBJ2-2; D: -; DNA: TGCGCCAGCAGCTCGGACAGTAACACCGGGGAGCTGTTTTTT; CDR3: CASSSDSNTGELFF
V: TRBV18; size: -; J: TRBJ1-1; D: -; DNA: TGTGCCAGCTCACCACCGGAGTGGCAGAAGAACACTGAAGCTTTCTTT; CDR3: CASSPPEWQKNTEAFF
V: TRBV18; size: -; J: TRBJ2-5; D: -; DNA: TGTGCCAGCTCACGGACAGACCAAGAGACCCAGTACTTC; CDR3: CASSRTDQETQYF
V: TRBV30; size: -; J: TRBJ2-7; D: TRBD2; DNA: TGTGCCTGGACAGAGGGCGTAGCGGGGTTTTTTGGGTCCTACGAGCAGTACTTC; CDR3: CAWTEGVAGFFGSYEQYF
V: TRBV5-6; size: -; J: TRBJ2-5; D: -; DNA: TGTGCCAGCAGCTTTACAGGGACCCAAGAGACCCAGTACTTC; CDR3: CASSFTGTQETQYF
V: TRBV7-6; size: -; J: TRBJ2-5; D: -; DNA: TGTGCCAGCAGCTTAGTCCGGTTACTAGCTGAAGAGACCCAGTACTTC; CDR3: CASSLVRLLAEETQYF
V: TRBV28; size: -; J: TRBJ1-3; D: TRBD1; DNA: TGTGCCAGCAGCCCCGGACAGGCTGGAAACACCATATATTTT; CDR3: CASSPGQAGNTIYF
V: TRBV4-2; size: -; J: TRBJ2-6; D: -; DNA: TGTGCCAGCAGCCAAGAGAGGGAGGCTGGGGCCAACGTCCTGACTTTC; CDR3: CASSQEREAGANVLTF